Shown below are 14 T cell receptor beta chains from a single sample sequenced in a study of blood T cell repertoires in COVID-19 (dated by TCRdb to 2018 to 2020). The library relied on the immunoSEQ multiplex PCR assay. This immuneACCESS table, as held by TCRdb, lists in-frame sequences with V and J called but not all clones. Of the missing ones, under half trace to an unresolved V gene in checked studies; the others have no known cause. Across this sample there are about 150,000 clones, with 80% to 85% seen only once. Jointly, the top ten make up approximately 11% of the sample. Specimen: peripheral blood. The receptors were sampled from a man between 65 and 80 years old with active or convalescent COVID-19.

V and J are TRBV30 and TRBJ2-1; D not certain. Trimming removed 1 base at V and 5 bases at J, with 21 bases between. CDR1 is GTSNPN, CDR2 SVGIG, per germline (reference sequence). The CDR3 sequence is 17 residues long. The CDR3 coding sequence is TGTGCCTGGAGTGCTTGGGCCCTTCGACGGAAAAACAATGAGCAGTTCTTC. It specifies CAWSAWALRRKNNEQFF.

This sequence joins TRBV6-6 and TRBJ2-7; D perhaps matches TRBD1 (5 bases). There are 12 residues in the CDR3. The germline V gene encodes CDR1 MNHNY and CDR2 SVGAGI (reference sequence). V lost 5 bases, J lost 5 bases, and 10 bases lay in between. CDR3 sequence (DNA): TGTGCCAGCAGTGTCAGGGTCGACGAGCAGTACTTC. Its translation is CASSVRVDEQYF.

The rearrangement joins TRBV29-1 to TRBJ2-3; D may be TRBD2 (6 bases). Germline values: CDR1 SQVTM, CDR2 ANQGSEA. With 4 bases removed from V and 5 bases from J, the gap between germline ends came to 7 bases. The CDR3 contains 11 residues. CDR3 coding DNA: TGCAGCGTTGGCGGGGAAGATACGCAGTATTTT. Encoded protein: CSVGGEDTQYF.

This chain links TRBV5-4 with TRBJ1-1; no clear D. Germline CDR1 SGHNT, CDR2 YYREEE (reference sequence). Trimming took off 4 bases at V and 5 bases at J, with 12 bases between the two ends. The CDR3 is 13 amino acids. In nucleotides, the CDR3 is TGTGCCAGCAGCCGTATAACCGCGACTGAAGCTTTCTTT. Translated: CASSRITATEAFF.

The V call is TRBV27, the J call TRBJ2-7; TRBD1 is a possible D gene (6 bases). V was trimmed by 0 bases and J by 1 base, leaving 7 bases between them. The CDR3 totals 14 residues. Germline CDR1 MNHEY, CDR2 SMNVEV (reference sequence). The CDR3 coding sequence is TGTGCCAGCAGTTTATCCACAGGGTCCTACGAGCAGTACTTC. Amino acids: CASSLSTGSYEQYF.

This clone was seen just once. The chain joins TRBV6-5 to TRBJ2-7, with 7 nucleotides matching TRBD1. The CDR3 consists of 14 residues. Trimming removed 6 bases from V and 2 bases from J; junction bases left unmatched: 7. Germline V gives CDR1 MNHEY, CDR2 SVGAGI. CDR3 DNA: TGTGCCAGCAGATCTGACAGGGACCCCTACGAGCAGTACTTC. Its protein is CASRSDRDPYEQYF.

This clone was counted a few times. The V and J genes are TRBV28 and TRBJ2-7; D perhaps matches TRBD2 (5 bases). CDR3 size: 15 residues. Trimming took off 3 bases at V and 2 bases at J, with 14 bases between the two ends. CDR1 is MDHEN and CDR2 is SYDVKM in the germline V gene. The DNA for the CDR3 is TGTGCCAGCAGTTTGGTCGGACTCGCCACCTACGAGCAGTACTTC. This encodes CASSLVGLATYEQYF. Combining the CDR3 with reference TRBV28 and TRBJ2-7 gives the whole variable domain DVKVTQSSRYLVKRTGEKVFLECVQDMDHENMFWYRQDPGLGLRLIYFSYDVKMKEKGDIPEGYSVSREKKERFSLILESASTNQTSMYLCASSLVGLATYEQYFGPGTRLTVT.

The gene calls are TRBV5-6 and TRBJ1-6; 9 bases match TRBD1. CDR3 length equals 16 residues. The V gene's germline CDR1 is SGHDT and CDR2 YYEEEE. V lost 0 bases to trimming and J lost 7 bases; unmatched junction nucleotides: 5. CDR3 region: CASSLGDRVGNSPLHF. As DNA, the CDR3 is TGTGCCAGCAGCTTGGGGGACAGGGTGGGAAATTCACCCCTCCACTTT.

The V and J genes are TRBV5-1 and TRBJ2-7; 13 positions agree with TRBD2. The CDR3 is 16 residues long. V dropped 3 bases and J dropped 0; count of bases not matched to a gene: 3. Germline CDR1 SGHRS, CDR2 YFSETQ. The CDR3 sequence is CASSSRTSGSSYEQYF. CDR3 bases: TGCGCCAGCAGCTCCCGGACTAGCGGGAGCTCCTACGAGCAGTACTTC. The full variable domain, with the rest looked up from reference TRBV5-1 and TRBJ2-7, is KAGVTQTPRYLIKTRGQQVTLSCSPISGHRSVSWYQQTPGQGLQFLFEYFSETQRNKGNFPGRFSGRQFSNSRSEMNVSTLELGDSALYLCASSSRTSGSSYEQYFGPGTRLTVT.

The chain is built from TRBV28 and TRBJ2-5; 12 nucleotides line up with TRBD2. Per germline, CDR1 MDHEN and CDR2 SYDVKM. The CDR3 covers 17 residues. V lost 1 base to trimming and J lost 1 base; unmatched junction nucleotides: 4. The CDR3 region is CASSLSLGLAGQETQYF. The CDR3 DNA follows: TGTGCCAGCAGTTTATCGCTGGGACTAGCGGGCCAAGAGACCCAGTACTTC.

As to this clone: This same CDR3 is encoded by further DNA sequences in the sample. The chain carries TRBV24-1 and TRBJ2-5, with D unclear. V shed 4 bases and J shed 4 bases, with 6 bases lying between them. The CDR3 is 12 residues long. Germline loops: CDR1 KGHDR, CDR2 SFDVKD. DNA for the CDR3: TGTGCCACCAGTGACCCAGGAGAGACCCAGTACTTC. Residues: CATSDPGETQYF.

The chain uses TRBV2 and TRBJ2-2; no definite D call. V dropped 3 bases and J dropped 1 base, with 3 bases sitting between them. The CDR3 covers 13 residues. Looked up from germline, CDR1 is SNHLY and CDR2 is FYNNEI. CDR3 sequence reads: CASSDWNTGELFF. The CDR3 nucleotides are TGTGCCAGCAGTGACTGGAACACCGGGGAGCTGTTTTTT. Filled out from reference TRBV2 and TRBJ2-2, the complete variable domain reads EPEVTQTPSHQVTQMGQEVILRCVPISNHLYFYWYRQILGQKVEFLVSFYNNEISEKSEIFDDQFSVERPDGSNFTLKIRSTKLEDSAMYFCASSDWNTGELFFGEGSRLTVL.

This chain's CDR3 is CASSERISGNTIYF. The CDR3 DNA reads as TGTGCCAGCAGCGAACGGATCTCAGGCAACACCATATATTTT. The chain uses TRBV9 and TRBJ1-3, with no clear D. This CDR3 contains 14 residues. Germline V lookup: CDR1 SGDLS, CDR2 YYNGEE. Trimming cost V 3 bases and J 7 bases, with 14 bases left between them.

V gene TRBV2 combines with J gene TRBJ1-2, with unresolved D. The CDR3 has 15 amino acids. Germline V gene sequence: CDR1 SNHLY, CDR2 FYNNEI. V was shortened by 7 bases and J by 0 bases, with 15 bases between the two germline ends. Here the CDR3 reads CASTAVGRTNYGYTF. The CDR3 DNA reads TGTGCCAGCACCGCCGTGGGGAGGACTAACTATGGCTACACCTTC.